A selection of T cell receptor beta chains follows, all from one sample in a study of cytomegalovirus exposure and HLA in healthy donors. Produced via immunoSEQ multiplex PCR; TCRdb's table is partial and in-frame only. The sample gives 150,000 to 200,000 clones, 80% to 85% of which show up once; approximately 2.4% is in the top ten. Sequenced sample: PBMCs. The receptors come from a male donor in good health and CMV-seronegative. Both conserved end residues are part of each CDR3. The order of the fields is V gene, clone size, J gene, D gene, CDR3 length, CDR3 protein, CDR3 DNA. A D gene is named only where the DNA matches it firmly. For some rows the clone size is stated as once, few or many, or as a class when expanded; others skip it.

V gene: TRBV5-1
clone size: .
J gene: TRBJ2-2
D gene: .
CDR3 length: 14
CDR3 protein: CASNPTANTGELFF
CDR3 DNA: TGCGCCAGCAACCCGACAGCGAACACCGGGGAGCTGTTTTTT

V gene: TRBV5-1
clone size: .
J gene: TRBJ1-2
D gene: TRBD1
CDR3 length: 13
CDR3 protein: CASQAGQGDGYTF
CDR3 DNA: TGCGCCAGCCAAGCGGGACAGGGAGATGGCTACACCTTC

V gene: TRBV4-1
clone size: few
J gene: TRBJ1-1
D gene: TRBD1
CDR3 length: 14
CDR3 protein: CASSQVDRATEAFF
CDR3 DNA: TGCGCCAGCAGCCAAGTGGACAGGGCTACTGAAGCTTTCTTT

V gene: TRBV5-1
clone size: .
J gene: TRBJ2-7
D gene: .
CDR3 length: 15
CDR3 protein: CASSLDRLTTYEQYF
CDR3 DNA: TGCGCCAGCAGCTTGGACAGACTGACTACCTACGAGCAGTACTTC

V gene: TRBV18
clone size: .
J gene: TRBJ1-1
D gene: TRBD1
CDR3 length: 17
CDR3 protein: CASSPRYPGQVNTEAFF
CDR3 DNA: TGTGCCAGCTCACCACGGTATCCGGGACAGGTGAACACTGAAGCTTTCTTT

V gene: TRBV18
clone size: .
J gene: TRBJ2-2
D gene: .
CDR3 length: 13
CDR3 protein: CASSPLAAGELFF
CDR3 DNA: TGTGCCAGCTCACCACTAGCCGCCGGGGAGCTGTTTTTT

V gene: TRBV7-9
clone size: .
J gene: TRBJ2-2
D gene: .
CDR3 length: 14
CDR3 protein: CASSLTENTGELFF
CDR3 DNA: TGTGCCAGCAGCTTAACTGAGAACACCGGGGAGCTGTTTTTT

V gene: TRBV7-7
clone size: few
J gene: TRBJ2-7
D gene: .
CDR3 length: 15
CDR3 protein: CASSLNSAPSDEQYF
CDR3 DNA: TGTGCCAGCAGCTTAAATAGTGCGCCTTCGGACGAGCAGTACTTC

V gene: TRBV18
clone size: .
J gene: TRBJ1-1
D gene: .
CDR3 length: 15
CDR3 protein: CASSLLGRGDTEAFF
CDR3 DNA: TGTGCCAGCTCCCTCCTTGGCCGGGGGGACACTGAAGCTTTCTTT

V gene: TRBV5-1
clone size: .
J gene: TRBJ2-5
D gene: TRBD2
CDR3 length: 17
CDR3 protein: CASSLAGLAGGQETQYF
CDR3 DNA: TGCGCCAGCAGCTTGGCGGGACTAGCGGGAGGCCAAGAGACCCAGTACTTC

V gene: TRBV9
clone size: once
J gene: TRBJ2-5
D gene: .
CDR3 length: 14
CDR3 protein: CASSVGRVGETQYF
CDR3 DNA: TGTGCCAGCAGCGTAGGGAGGGTTGGGGAGACCCAGTACTTC

V gene: TRBV5-5
clone size: .
J gene: TRBJ1-1
D gene: TRBD1
CDR3 length: 14
CDR3 protein: CASSDTQGALGAFF
CDR3 DNA: TGTGCCAGCAGCGACACCCAGGGGGCTCTGGGAGCTTTCTTT

V gene: TRBV9
clone size: .
J gene: TRBJ1-5
D gene: .
CDR3 length: 17
CDR3 protein: CASSPFDRLYSNQPQHF
CDR3 DNA: TGTGCCAGCAGCCCGTTTGACAGGCTTTATAGCAATCAGCCCCAGCATTTT

V gene: TRBV10-3
clone size: .
J gene: TRBJ2-7
D gene: TRBD1
CDR3 length: 15
CDR3 protein: CAISESHRDRAEQYF
CDR3 DNA: TGTGCCATCAGTGAGTCCCATAGGGACAGGGCCGAGCAGTACTTC

V gene: TRBV5-6
clone size: .
J gene: TRBJ2-3
D gene: .
CDR3 length: 15
CDR3 protein: CASSWLRGAGDTQYF
CDR3 DNA: TGTGCCAGCAGCTGGCTACGGGGGGCGGGAGATACGCAGTATTTT

V gene: TRBV6-1
clone size: .
J gene: TRBJ2-3
D gene: .
CDR3 length: 16
CDR3 protein: CASSESRGAQVDTQYF
CDR3 DNA: TGTGCCAGCAGTGAATCTCGGGGGGCTCAGGTAGATACGCAGTATTTT

V gene: TRBV5-4
clone size: .
J gene: TRBJ2-3
D gene: .
CDR3 length: 16
CDR3 protein: CASSLDGAMDTDTQYF
CDR3 DNA: TGTGCCAGCAGCTTGGATGGGGCGATGGACACAGATACGCAGTATTTT

V gene: TRBV5-1
clone size: .
J gene: TRBJ1-3
D gene: TRBD1
CDR3 length: 16
CDR3 protein: CASRLGQGGFGNTIYF
CDR3 DNA: TGCGCCAGCAGGCTCGGACAGGGAGGGTTTGGAAACACCATATATTTT

V gene: TRBV27
clone size: .
J gene: TRBJ1-1
D gene: .
CDR3 length: 15
CDR3 protein: CASSLAPPGYTEAFF
CDR3 DNA: TGTGCCAGCAGTTTAGCCCCTCCAGGGTACACTGAAGCTTTCTTT

V gene: TRBV7-7
clone size: .
J gene: TRBJ2-2
D gene: TRBD1
CDR3 length: 16
CDR3 protein: CASSLPQGAYTGELFF
CDR3 DNA: TGTGCTAGCAGCTTACCCCAGGGGGCTTACACCGGGGAGCTGTTTTTT

V gene: TRBV19
clone size: .
J gene: TRBJ1-2
D gene: .
CDR3 length: 13
CDR3 protein: CASSIIVFDGYTF
CDR3 DNA: TGTGCCAGTAGTATCATAGTCTTCGATGGCTACACCTTC

V gene: TRBV6-4
clone size: .
J gene: TRBJ1-1
D gene: .
CDR3 length: 14
CDR3 protein: CASSDSGASTEAFF
CDR3 DNA: TGTGCCAGCAGTGACTCGGGGGCGAGCACTGAAGCTTTCTTT

V gene: TRBV5-1
clone size: .
J gene: TRBJ1-1
D gene: .
CDR3 length: 14
CDR3 protein: CASSLAGVGTEAFF
CDR3 DNA: TGCGCCAGCAGCTTGGCGGGAGTTGGCACTGAAGCTTTCTTT

V gene: TRBV7-8
clone size: .
J gene: TRBJ2-7
D gene: TRBD1
CDR3 length: 15
CDR3 protein: CASSPWTGDSYEQYF
CDR3 DNA: TGTGCCAGCAGCCCCTGGACAGGGGACTCCTACGAGCAGTACTTC

V gene: TRBV25-1
clone size: .
J gene: TRBJ1-2
D gene: TRBD1
CDR3 length: 16
CDR3 protein: CASSGGQGAFNSGYTF
CDR3 DNA: TGTGCCAGCAGTGGAGGACAGGGGGCTTTTAATTCTGGCTACACCTTC

V gene: TRBV6-5
clone size: few
J gene: TRBJ1-5
D gene: .
CDR3 length: 15
CDR3 protein: CASSYDRSSNQPQHF
CDR3 DNA: TGTGCCAGCAGTTACGACAGGTCAAGCAATCAGCCCCAGCATTTT

V gene: TRBV7-8
clone size: .
J gene: TRBJ2-5
D gene: .
CDR3 length: 11
CDR3 protein: CASSSPGTQYF
CDR3 DNA: TGTGCCAGCAGCTCCCCGGGGACCCAGTACTTC

V gene: TRBV2
clone size: .
J gene: TRBJ2-1
D gene: TRBD2
CDR3 length: 20
CDR3 protein: CASSEYPLLAGAPLDNEQFF
CDR3 DNA: TGTGCCAGCAGTGAATACCCTCTACTAGCGGGGGCCCCCTTGGACAATGAGCAGTTCTTC

V gene: TRBV5-4
clone size: .
J gene: TRBJ1-3
D gene: .
CDR3 length: 16
CDR3 protein: CASSPSAFSDGNTIYF
CDR3 DNA: TGTGCCAGCAGCCCGTCGGCTTTTAGCGATGGAAACACCATATATTTT

V gene: TRBV6-4
clone size: .
J gene: TRBJ2-2
D gene: .
CDR3 length: 15
CDR3 protein: CASSALSGDTGELFF
CDR3 DNA: TGTGCCAGCAGTGCGCTCTCAGGGGACACCGGGGAGCTGTTTTTT

V gene: TRBV19
clone size: .
J gene: TRBJ1-2
D gene: TRBD1
CDR3 length: 15
CDR3 protein: CASTIRTGNGYGYTF
CDR3 DNA: TGTGCCAGTACCATTAGGACAGGGAACGGCTATGGCTACACCTTC

V gene: TRBV7-9
clone size: .
J gene: TRBJ2-1
D gene: TRBD2
CDR3 length: 12
CDR3 protein: CASEIGGRRQFF
CDR3 DNA: TGTGCCAGCGAAATAGGCGGGAGAAGGCAGTTCTTC

V gene: TRBV10-3
clone size: .
J gene: TRBJ1-5
D gene: TRBD1
CDR3 length: 13
CDR3 protein: CAISQGDNQPQHF
CDR3 DNA: TGTGCCATCAGCCAGGGGGACAATCAGCCCCAGCATTTT

V gene: TRBV18
clone size: .
J gene: TRBJ1-2
D gene: .
CDR3 length: 14
CDR3 protein: CASSPSVINYGYTF
CDR3 DNA: TGTGCCAGCTCACCTTCAGTAATTAACTATGGCTACACCTTC

V gene: TRBV11-3
clone size: .
J gene: TRBJ2-3
D gene: TRBD1
CDR3 length: 16
CDR3 protein: CASSYGRQGRADTQYF
CDR3 DNA: TGTGCCAGCAGCTACGGGCGACAGGGCCGCGCAGATACGCAGTATTTT

V gene: TRBV27
clone size: few
J gene: TRBJ1-2
D gene: TRBD1
CDR3 length: 14
CDR3 protein: CASRIPTGEGGYTF
CDR3 DNA: TGTGCCAGCAGGATTCCGACAGGGGAGGGTGGCTACACCTTC

V gene: TRBV10-1
clone size: .
J gene: TRBJ2-1
D gene: TRBD1
CDR3 length: 14
CDR3 protein: CASSPGTAYNEQFF
CDR3 DNA: TGCGCCAGCAGCCCCGGGACAGCATACAATGAGCAGTTCTTC

V gene: TRBV11-2
clone size: .
J gene: TRBJ2-7
D gene: .
CDR3 length: 13
CDR3 protein: CASSLDLSYEQYF
CDR3 DNA: TGTGCCAGCAGCTTAGATCTGTCGTACGAGCAGTACTTC

V gene: TRBV18
clone size: .
J gene: TRBJ1-1
D gene: .
CDR3 length: 14
CDR3 protein: CASSPGGRFTEAFF
CDR3 DNA: TGTGCCAGCTCACCAGGGGGCAGATTCACTGAAGCTTTCTTT

V gene: TRBV4-3
clone size: once
J gene: TRBJ1-1
D gene: .
CDR3 length: 14
CDR3 protein: CASSQATRGTEAFF
CDR3 DNA: TGCGCCAGCAGCCAAGCGACACGGGGCACTGAAGCTTTCTTT

V gene: TRBV2
clone size: .
J gene: TRBJ1-2
D gene: .
CDR3 length: 15
CDR3 protein: CASRRRASQGYGYTF
CDR3 DNA: TGTGCCAGCAGAAGGAGAGCCTCTCAGGGCTATGGCTACACCTTC

V gene: TRBV6-1
clone size: .
J gene: TRBJ1-2
D gene: TRBD1
CDR3 length: 15
CDR3 protein: CASRRGTGGMRGYTF
CDR3 DNA: TGTGCCAGCAGACGAGGGACAGGGGGTATGAGGGGCTACACCTTC

V gene: TRBV19
clone size: few
J gene: TRBJ1-1
D gene: .
CDR3 length: 14
CDR3 protein: CASSIDRGSAYAFF
CDR3 DNA: TGTGCCAGTAGTATAGATCGGGGTTCAGCTTACGCTTTCTTT

V gene: TRBV7-2
clone size: .
J gene: TRBJ2-5
D gene: TRBD1
CDR3 length: 14
CDR3 protein: CASSLGQGTETQYF
CDR3 DNA: TGTGCCAGCAGCTTAGGACAGGGCACCGAGACCCAGTACTTC

V gene: TRBV11-3
clone size: .
J gene: TRBJ2-7
D gene: .
CDR3 length: 13
CDR3 protein: CASSLGQGGEQYF
CDR3 DNA: TGTGCCAGCAGCTTAGGTCAGGGAGGCGAGCAGTACTTC

V gene: TRBV10-1
clone size: .
J gene: TRBJ2-7
D gene: .
CDR3 length: 14
CDR3 protein: CASSDEGGSYEQYF
CDR3 DNA: TGCGCCAGCAGTGATGAAGGAGGGTCCTACGAGCAGTACTTC

V gene: TRBV5-1
clone size: few
J gene: TRBJ2-5
D gene: TRBD2
CDR3 length: 16
CDR3 protein: CASSPRERGGRGTQYF
CDR3 DNA: TGCGCCAGCAGCCCTCGGGAGCGGGGGGGCCGGGGGACCCAGTACTTC

V gene: TRBV19
clone size: few
J gene: TRBJ1-3
D gene: .
CDR3 length: 15
CDR3 protein: CASTPPGQSRDTIYF
CDR3 DNA: TGTGCCAGCACTCCACCGGGCCAGTCGCGGGACACCATATATTTT

V gene: TRBV7-9
clone size: .
J gene: TRBJ2-3
D gene: .
CDR3 length: 13
CDR3 protein: CASSFQGTDTQYF
CDR3 DNA: TGTGCCAGCAGCTTCCAGGGAACAGATACGCAGTATTTT

V gene: TRBV19
clone size: .
J gene: TRBJ1-1
D gene: TRBD1
CDR3 length: 14
CDR3 protein: CASSIDVWTGATFF
CDR3 DNA: TGTGCCAGTAGTATAGATGTATGGACAGGGGCGACTTTCTTT

V gene: TRBV19
clone size: .
J gene: TRBJ1-4
D gene: .
CDR3 length: 14
CDR3 protein: CASSIWGSNEKLFF
CDR3 DNA: TGTGCCAGTAGTATTTGGGGCAGTAATGAAAAACTGTTTTTT

V gene: TRBV5-1
clone size: .
J gene: TRBJ1-1
D gene: .
CDR3 length: 15
CDR3 protein: CASSTYGGPNTEAFF
CDR3 DNA: TGCGCCAGCAGCACCTACGGGGGGCCGAACACTGAAGCTTTCTTT

V gene: TRBV30
clone size: once
J gene: TRBJ1-1
D gene: .
CDR3 length: 13
CDR3 protein: CAWSVGDGTEAFF
CDR3 DNA: TGTGCCTGGAGTGTAGGAGACGGGACTGAAGCTTTCTTT

V gene: TRBV6-5
clone size: few
J gene: TRBJ1-1
D gene: .
CDR3 length: 12
CDR3 protein: CASSSRYTEAFF
CDR3 DNA: TGTGCCAGCAGTTCGCGTTACACTGAAGCTTTCTTT